This record looks at one TCR beta chain sequence and its context. This sample stems from a study of T cells in Graves' hyperthyroidism and ophthalmopathy. Whole-study context: Before any treatment, at initial diagnosis, peripheral blood was collected.

Amplification of TCR beta CDR3 regions was performed using RNA transcripts as template. Initially, a first-round RT-PCR of the TCR CDR3 employed the HTBI primer set. TCRdb used MiXCR to reprocess the multiplex PCR reads, holding one entry per CDR3 protein. Among 490,000 or so distinct CDR3 sequences listed, 15% to 20% were seen once. CDR3 length: 19 amino acids. Germline CDR1 and CDR2: SGHAT and FQNNGV. Germline trimming cut 5 bases from V and 0 bases from J; bases unmatched to any gene: 19. Disease lasting under 3 months, a NOSPECS grade of at least 4, and a Clinical Activity Score of at least 3 were features of the ophthalmopathy patients.

The origin of this receptor is a man aged 40-50 years with Graves' ophthalmopathy. Input material: blood. The chain recombines TRBV11-2 with TRBJ2-7; 7 bases align to TRBD2. Here the CDR3 reads CASSPSAGEYLHSSYEQYF. CDR3 nucleotides: TGTGCCAGCAGCCCCTCTGCGGGAGAATATCTGCATAGCTCCTACGAGCAGTACTTC.